A single T cell receptor (beta chain) is shown here with its context. Its matching antigen is unknown. This entry belongs to a study of cytomegalovirus exposure and HLA in healthy donors. Every donor was a healthy person donating bone marrow. Nominal health characterized the donors when sampled, though unrecorded immune exposures were likely. The study's findings and limits: A list of roughly 180 TCR beta chains associated with cytomegalovirus was given. For most TCR beta V segments, an earlier analysis put the productive rate at about 87% or about 30% of the time.

Vbeta (60) and Jbeta (13) primers were used in the PCR. Some clones are missing from TCRdb's copy, which holds only in-frame ones; the method was immunoSEQ multiplex PCR. The sample includes around 100,000 clones, about 80% of them seen just once. This CDR3 spans 15 amino acids. With 1 base removed from V and 6 bases from J, the gap between germline ends came to 13 bases. Germline-derived CDR1 and CDR2 are SGHTA and FQGNSA. The sequenced material came from PBMCs. The V gene is TRBV7-2, the J gene TRBJ1-5, with a weak D call TRBD1 (6 bases). The TCR comes from a woman aged 40 to 55 in good health and CMV-seronegative. CDR3 in DNA: TGTGCCAGCAGCTTAGTACCAGGGGTTGCTCAGCCCCAGCATTTT. This codes for CASSLVPGVAQPQHF.